This T cell receptor (beta chain) was identified in a study of cytomegalovirus exposure and HLA in healthy donors. Turning to the study itself: Samples from HLA-typed donors yielded 65 million to 90 million unique TCRs in an early data release. Whole-study results and caveats: For TCR beta chains, V- and J-gene trimming was later linked to a missense DCLRE1C variant. The availability of immune exposure information extended only to CMV serostatus. Reportedly, fewer N-insertions than the roughly 690-donor mean appeared in an Asian-associated ancestry cluster in a later analysis.

A multiplex PCR was run with 60 Vbeta primers and 13 Jbeta primers. Produced via immunoSEQ multiplex PCR; TCRdb's table is partial and in-frame only. The table shows hundreds of thousands of clones, with about 89% occurring only once. This clone has just one count. The antigen is unknown. V shed 5 bases and J shed 2 bases, with 19 bases lying between them. The germline gives CDR1 MNHEY, CDR2 SMNVEV (reference sequence). The CDR3 totals 16 residues. The sample comprised PBMCs. The V call is TRBV27, the J call TRBJ2-7; D remains unclear. The sequence came from a woman in her late teens or twenties in good health and CMV-seronegative. CDR3 in amino acids: CASSPVSRVLPYEQYF. CDR3 in DNA: TGTGCCAGCAGTCCCGTGTCGAGAGTTCTTCCCTACGAGCAGTACTTC.